The 5 T cell receptor beta chains below all came from one sample that was sequenced in a study of cytomegalovirus exposure and HLA in healthy donors. Libraries were prepared by immunoSEQ multiplex PCR; TCRdb keeps only in-frame clonotypes and omits some of them. This table holds about 150,000 clones, roughly nine tenths found once. Material: PBMCs. The receptors stem from a woman younger than 35 in good health and CMV-seropositive.

The V gene is TRBV11-2, the J gene TRBJ2-5, with 13 positions matching TRBD2. The V gene end was trimmed by 5 bases and the J gene end by 5 bases; junction bases not matched to a gene: 8. The CDR3 is 16 residues long. Germline CDR1 is SGHAT and CDR2 is FQNNGV. The CDR3 DNA reads as TGTGCCAGCAGCCCGGGACTAGCGGGGACCTCCGAGACCCAGTACTTC. It codes for CASSPGLAGTSETQYF.

The chain's CDR3 is CASSWGLAGPGDTQYF. The CDR3 nucleotides are TGTGCCAGCAGCTGGGGACTAGCGGGACCCGGGGATACGCAGTATTTT. This chain connects TRBV5-4 to TRBJ2-3; 13 positions agree with TRBD2. The germline CDR1 and CDR2 sequences are SGHNT and YYREEE (reference sequence). The CDR3 is 16 amino acids. The trim removed 3 bases at V and 6 bases at J, leaving 7 bases unmatched.

The V gene is TRBV2, the J gene TRBJ1-4, with D uncertain. With 10 bases removed from V and 3 bases from J, the gap between germline ends came to 18 bases. Germline V CDR1 and CDR2: SNHLY, FYNNEI. There are 15 residues in the CDR3. CDR3 residues: CATSPRGIANEKLFF. CDR3 coding DNA: TGTGCCACTTCACCCCGGGGTATAGCTAATGAAAAACTGTTTTTT.

This rearrangement joins TRBV6-6 to TRBJ1-2; 7 positions agree with TRBD1. J lost 3 bases, V lost 0 bases, and 1 base had no gene match. The germline V gene encodes CDR1 MNHNY and CDR2 SVGAGI (reference sequence). The CDR3 covers 14 residues. CDR3 nucleotides: TGTGCCAGCAGTTACTCAGGGGGCGACTATGGCTACACCTTC. Its protein product is CASSYSGGDYGYTF.

V and J are TRBV6-5 and TRBJ1-2; no clear D. The V gene's germline CDR1 is MNHEY and CDR2 SVGAGI. Trimming took 9 bases from V and 2 from J, leaving 19 bases between them. The CDR3 is made up of 15 amino acids. The CDR3 is CASLGVTPRNYGYTF. As DNA, the CDR3 is TGTGCCAGTTTGGGCGTGACACCCCGGAACTATGGCTACACCTTC.